This T cell receptor beta chain comes out of a study of cytomegalovirus exposure and HLA in healthy donors (dated 2017 in TCRdb). About the investigation overall: According to a later analysis, one platform produced both the 110 or so validation repertoires and the 670 or so repertoires of the first cohort. The study aimed to test whether cataloging public T cell receptors could reveal signatures of past pathogen exposure. Besides the first cohort of 666 subjects, a separate validation cohort made up of over 100 different subjects was used. The study combined high-throughput TCR immunosequencing, statistical association of individual TCRs with disease status, and machine learning to predict cytomegalovirus infection status. What the study reported, not specific to this receptor: Most TCR sequences were observed very rarely across donors, whereas some public TCRs were present in many individuals. The authors suggested that the approach could potentially be extended to other disease states and immunological phenotypes. A later analysis found that TCRs clustered in the first cohort also tended to co-occur in the 120 validation repertoires, with 94% of cluster scores above 0. A later analysis lacked HLA typing for the validation cohort, so it scored co-occurrence in that cohort across all 120 or so repertoires. A few of the identified cytomegalovirus-associated TCR beta chains were confirmed in vitro to be specific for cytomegalovirus antigens. In the study, around 160 TCR beta chains were listed as associated with cytomegalovirus. The classifier was reported to diagnose cytomegalovirus status with high specificity and sensitivity in both the original cohort and the validation cohort.

As regards this clone: The antigen it recognizes is unknown. The input lacks base qualities; no much larger clone sits a single base away.

Receptor amplification or capture employed the immunoSEQ multiplex PCR assay. The original pipeline was this. A statistical classification framework was developed to diagnose cytomegalovirus status using the catalog of TCR beta chain sequences. Sourced from immuneACCESS, this table was stored by TCRdb with only in-frame sequences that have V and J called. A share of the clones is absent; for the studies checked, an unresolved V gene accounts for under half, and the remainder has no known explanation. The V and J calls and the clone size are those of that table, but D and trimming were determined from the DNA. In all, the sample holds 75,000 to 95,000 clones, and approximately 96% of those were seen once. Clones ranked in the top ten supply 0.6% to 0.85% of the sample. The CDR3 starts with the cysteine, ends with the phenylalanine, and has 14 residues. Only CDR3 DNA remains: 42 bases, in frame from the first base. For CDR1 and CDR2, the germline V gene lists SGHRS and YFSETQ. V loses 4 bases of germline sequence and J loses 10 bases, and the interval between the two ends is 17 bases.

The donors were included in the validation cohort of approximately 120 subjects, a group kept apart from the roughly 670-subject first cohort. Sequencing was performed on PBMCs. This clonotype was obtained from a man aged 18 to 35 in good health and CMV-seronegative. The chain uses TRBV5-1 and TRBJ2-2; the D gene is perhaps TRBD1, on 6 matching bases. The nucleotides read TGCGCCAGCAGCCAAACGTTAGCAGGGGCGGAGCTGTTTTTT. Protein translation: CASSQTLAGAELFF.